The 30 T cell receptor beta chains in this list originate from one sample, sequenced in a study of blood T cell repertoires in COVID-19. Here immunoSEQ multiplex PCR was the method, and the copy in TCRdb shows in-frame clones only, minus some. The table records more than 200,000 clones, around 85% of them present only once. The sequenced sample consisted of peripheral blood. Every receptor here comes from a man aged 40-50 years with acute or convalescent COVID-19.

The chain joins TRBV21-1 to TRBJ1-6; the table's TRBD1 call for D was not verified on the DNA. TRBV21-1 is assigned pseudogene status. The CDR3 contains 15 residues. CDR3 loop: CASSARGANNSPLHF. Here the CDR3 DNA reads TGTGCCAGCAGCGCCAGGGGAGCAAATAATTCACCCCTCCACTTT.

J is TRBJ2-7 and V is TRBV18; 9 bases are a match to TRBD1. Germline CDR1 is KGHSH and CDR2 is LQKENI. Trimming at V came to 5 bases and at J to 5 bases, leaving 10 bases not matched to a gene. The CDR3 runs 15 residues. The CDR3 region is CASSISGTGHDEQYF. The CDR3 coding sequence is TGTGCCAGCTCAATTTCCGGGACAGGGCACGACGAGCAGTACTTC. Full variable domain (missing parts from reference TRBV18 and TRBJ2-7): NAGVMQNPRHLVRRRGQEARLRCSPMKGHSHVYWYRQLPEEGLKFMVYLQKENIIDESGMPKERFSAEFPKEGPSILRIQQVVRGDSAAYFCASSISGTGHDEQYFGPGTRLTVT.

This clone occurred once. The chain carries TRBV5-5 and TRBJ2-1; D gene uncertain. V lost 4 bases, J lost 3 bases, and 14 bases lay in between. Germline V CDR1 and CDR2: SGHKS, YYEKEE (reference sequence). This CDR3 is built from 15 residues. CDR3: CASSPPSPGYNEQFF. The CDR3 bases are TGTGCCAGCAGCCCCCCCTCCCCGGGCTACAATGAGCAGTTCTTC.

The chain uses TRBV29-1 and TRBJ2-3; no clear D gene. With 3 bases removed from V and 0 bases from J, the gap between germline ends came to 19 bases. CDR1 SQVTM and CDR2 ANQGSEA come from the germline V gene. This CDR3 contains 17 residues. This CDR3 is CSVEVLSLVLSTDTQYF. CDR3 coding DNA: TGCAGCGTTGAGGTGCTTTCCTTAGTCCTCAGCACAGATACGCAGTATTTT.

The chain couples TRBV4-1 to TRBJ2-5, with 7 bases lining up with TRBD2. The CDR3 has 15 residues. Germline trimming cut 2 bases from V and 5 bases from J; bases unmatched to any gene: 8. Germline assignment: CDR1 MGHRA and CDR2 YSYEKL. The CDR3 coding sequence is TGCGCCAGCAGCCAACCAGACCTCGGGGGGGAGACCCAGTACTTC. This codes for CASSQPDLGGETQYF.

Written as DNA, the CDR3 is TGTGCCAGCCATTCGGGGGAGCTCTCTGGAAACACCATATATTTT. This sequence encodes CASHSGELSGNTIYF. The chain uses TRBV28 and TRBJ1-3, with D possibly being TRBD1 (5 bases). V was pared by 8 bases and J by 0 bases, with 14 bases between. This CDR3 contains 15 residues. The V gene's germline CDR1 is MDHEN and CDR2 SYDVKM.

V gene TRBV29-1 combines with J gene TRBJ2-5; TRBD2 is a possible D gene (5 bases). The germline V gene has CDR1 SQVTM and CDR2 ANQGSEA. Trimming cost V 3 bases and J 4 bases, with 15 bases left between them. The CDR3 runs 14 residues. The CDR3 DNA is TGCAGCGTTGACGCTTTAGGAGAGGGAGAGACCCAGTACTTC. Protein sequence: CSVDALGEGETQYF.

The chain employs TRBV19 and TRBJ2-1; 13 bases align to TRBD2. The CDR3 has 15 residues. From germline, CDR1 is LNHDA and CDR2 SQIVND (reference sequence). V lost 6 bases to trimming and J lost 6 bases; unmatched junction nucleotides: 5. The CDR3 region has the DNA TGTGCCAGTAGCACCGGGACTAGCGGGATCAATGAGCAGTTCTTC. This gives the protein CASSTGTSGINEQFF. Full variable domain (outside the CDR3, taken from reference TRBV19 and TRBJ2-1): DGGITQSPKYLFRKEGQNVTLSCEQNLNHDAMYWYRQDPGQGLRLIYYSQIVNDFQKGDIAEGYSVSREKKESFPLTVTSAQKNPTAFYLCASSTGTSGINEQFFGPGTRLTVL.

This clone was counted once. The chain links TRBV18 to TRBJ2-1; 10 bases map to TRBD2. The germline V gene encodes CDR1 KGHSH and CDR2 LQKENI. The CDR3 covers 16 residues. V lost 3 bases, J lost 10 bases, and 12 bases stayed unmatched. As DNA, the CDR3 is TGTGCCAGCTCACCCGTGGCACTAGCGGGACCCAACGAGCAGTTCTTC. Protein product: CASSPVALAGPNEQFF.

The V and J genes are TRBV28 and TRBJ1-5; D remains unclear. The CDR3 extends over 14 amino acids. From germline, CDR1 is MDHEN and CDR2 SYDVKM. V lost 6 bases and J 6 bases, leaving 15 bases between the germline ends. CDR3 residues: CASRLGSRAQPQHF. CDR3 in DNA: TGTGCCAGCAGGTTGGGGTCGCGGGCTCAGCCCCAGCATTTT.

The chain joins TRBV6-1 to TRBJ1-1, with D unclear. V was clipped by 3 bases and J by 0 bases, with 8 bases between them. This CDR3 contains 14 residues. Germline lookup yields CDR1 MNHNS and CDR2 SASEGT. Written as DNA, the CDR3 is TGTGCCAGCAGTGACCGGGTTCTGAACACTGAAGCTTTCTTT. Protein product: CASSDRVLNTEAFF.

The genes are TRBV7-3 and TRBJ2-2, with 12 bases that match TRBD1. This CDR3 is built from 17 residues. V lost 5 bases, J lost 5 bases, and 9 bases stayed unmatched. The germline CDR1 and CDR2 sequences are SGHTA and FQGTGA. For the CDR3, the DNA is TGTGCCAGCAGCCAAAACCCGGGACAGGGGGCAACCGGGGAGCTGTTTTTT. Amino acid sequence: CASSQNPGQGATGELFF.

CDR3: CASSPLGVYQETQYF. In DNA form, the CDR3 reads TGTGCCAGCAGCCCCCTGGGAGTGTACCAAGAGACCCAGTACTTC. This chain links TRBV11-1 with TRBJ2-5, with TRBD2 as a possible D gene (5 bases). The CDR3 is 15 residues long. The germline gives CDR1 SGHAT, CDR2 FQDESV (reference sequence). V lost 5 bases to trimming and J lost 0 bases, with 13 bases between them.

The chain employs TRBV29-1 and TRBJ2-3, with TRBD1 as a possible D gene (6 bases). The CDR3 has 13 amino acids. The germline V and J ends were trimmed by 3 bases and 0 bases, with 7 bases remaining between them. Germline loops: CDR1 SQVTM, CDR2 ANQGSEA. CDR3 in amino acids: CSVDRGSTDTQYF. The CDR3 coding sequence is TGCAGCGTTGACAGGGGTAGCACAGATACGCAGTATTTT.

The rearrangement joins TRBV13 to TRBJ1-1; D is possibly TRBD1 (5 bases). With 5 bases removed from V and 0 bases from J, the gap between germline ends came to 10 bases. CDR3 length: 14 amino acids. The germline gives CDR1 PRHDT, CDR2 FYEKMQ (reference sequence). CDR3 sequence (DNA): TGTGCCAGCAGCCTTTTGACAGTGAACACTGAAGCTTTCTTT. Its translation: CASSLLTVNTEAFF.

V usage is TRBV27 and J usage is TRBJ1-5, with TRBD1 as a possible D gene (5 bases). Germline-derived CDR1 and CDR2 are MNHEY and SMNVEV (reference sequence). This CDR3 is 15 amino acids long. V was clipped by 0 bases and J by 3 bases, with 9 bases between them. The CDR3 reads CASSLSGRPNQPQHF. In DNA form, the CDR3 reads TGTGCCAGCAGTTTATCGGGGCGGCCCAATCAGCCCCAGCATTTT.

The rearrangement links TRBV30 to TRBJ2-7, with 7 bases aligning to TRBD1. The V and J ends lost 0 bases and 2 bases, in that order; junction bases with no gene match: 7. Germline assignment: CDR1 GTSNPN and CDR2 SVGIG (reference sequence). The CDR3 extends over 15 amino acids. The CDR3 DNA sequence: TGTGCCTGGAGTGTGGGGCAGGGGGATCCCTACGAGCAGTACTTC. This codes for CAWSVGQGDPYEQYF.

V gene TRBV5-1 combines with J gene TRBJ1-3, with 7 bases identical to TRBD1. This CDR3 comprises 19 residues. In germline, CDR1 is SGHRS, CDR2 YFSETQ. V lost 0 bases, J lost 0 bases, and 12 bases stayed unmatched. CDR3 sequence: CASSLAGTVSYSSGNTIYF. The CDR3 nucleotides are TGCGCCAGCAGCTTGGCCGGGACAGTATCATATTCCTCTGGAAACACCATATATTTT.

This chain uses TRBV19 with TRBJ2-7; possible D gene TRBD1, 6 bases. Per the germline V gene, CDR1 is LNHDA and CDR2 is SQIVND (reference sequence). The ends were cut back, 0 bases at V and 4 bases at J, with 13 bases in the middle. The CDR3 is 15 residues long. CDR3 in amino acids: CASSIDLGDIYEQYF. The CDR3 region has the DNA TGTGCCAGTAGTATAGATCTGGGGGACATTTACGAGCAGTACTTC.

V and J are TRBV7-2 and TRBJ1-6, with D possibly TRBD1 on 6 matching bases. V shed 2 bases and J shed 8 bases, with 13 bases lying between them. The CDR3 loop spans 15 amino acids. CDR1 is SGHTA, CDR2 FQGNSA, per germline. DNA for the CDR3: TGTGCCAGCAGCTTACGGCAGGGGACGGATTCACCCCTCCACTTT. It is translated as CASSLRQGTDSPLHF.

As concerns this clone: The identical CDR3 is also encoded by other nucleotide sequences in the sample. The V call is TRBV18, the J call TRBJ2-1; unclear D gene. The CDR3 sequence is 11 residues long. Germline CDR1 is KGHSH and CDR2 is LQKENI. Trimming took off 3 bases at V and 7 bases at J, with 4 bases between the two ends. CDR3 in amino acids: CASSPSNEQFF. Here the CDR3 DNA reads TGTGCCAGCTCACCGTCAAATGAGCAGTTCTTC.

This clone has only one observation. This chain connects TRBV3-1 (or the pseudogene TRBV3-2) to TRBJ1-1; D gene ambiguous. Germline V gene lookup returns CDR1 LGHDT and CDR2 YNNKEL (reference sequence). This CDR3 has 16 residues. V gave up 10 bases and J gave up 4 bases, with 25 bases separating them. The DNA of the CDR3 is TGTGCCACCACCGGCGACGGACTCAGTTTTGGCACTGAAGCTTTCTTT. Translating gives CATTGDGLSFGTEAFF.

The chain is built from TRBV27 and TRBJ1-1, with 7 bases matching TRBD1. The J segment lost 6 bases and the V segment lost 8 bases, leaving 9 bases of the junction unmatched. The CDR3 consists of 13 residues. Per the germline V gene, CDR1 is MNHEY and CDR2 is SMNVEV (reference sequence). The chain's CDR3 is CASRIPGGPEAFF. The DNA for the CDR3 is TGTGCCAGCCGAATTCCAGGGGGGCCTGAAGCTTTCTTT.

The CDR3 here is CASSQEGLASGDEQFF. The CDR3 DNA reads as TGCGCCAGCAGCCAAGAGGGACTAGCATCGGGGGATGAGCAGTTCTTC. V usage is TRBV4-1 and J usage is TRBJ2-1, with 9 bases aligning to TRBD2. CDR3 size: 16 residues. V lost 0 bases to trimming and J lost 8 bases; unmatched junction nucleotides: 8. The germline CDR1 and CDR2 sequences are MGHRA and YSYEKL.

The CDR3 DNA sequence: TGTGCCAGCACCCCATTTGTAGATGAGCAGTTCTTC. As protein: CASTPFVDEQFF. The chain recombines TRBV2 with TRBJ2-1, with D unresolved. The CDR3 contains 12 residues. Trimming shortened V by 7 bases and J by 8 bases, and 12 bases separated the two germline ends. Germline loops: CDR1 SNHLY, CDR2 FYNNEI.

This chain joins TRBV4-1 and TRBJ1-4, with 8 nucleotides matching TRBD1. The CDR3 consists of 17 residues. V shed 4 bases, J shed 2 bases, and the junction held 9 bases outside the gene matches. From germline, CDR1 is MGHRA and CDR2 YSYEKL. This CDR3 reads CASSRARTGPTNEKLFF. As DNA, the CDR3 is TGCGCCAGCAGCCGAGCCCGGACAGGGCCTACTAATGAAAAACTGTTTTTT.

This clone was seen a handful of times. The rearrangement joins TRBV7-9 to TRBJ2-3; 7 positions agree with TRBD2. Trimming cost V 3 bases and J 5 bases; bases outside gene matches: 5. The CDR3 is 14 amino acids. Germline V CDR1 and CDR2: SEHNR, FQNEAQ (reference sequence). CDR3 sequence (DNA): TGTGCCAGCAGCTTCACTAGCGCGGAAGATACGCAGTATTTT. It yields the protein CASSFTSAEDTQYF.

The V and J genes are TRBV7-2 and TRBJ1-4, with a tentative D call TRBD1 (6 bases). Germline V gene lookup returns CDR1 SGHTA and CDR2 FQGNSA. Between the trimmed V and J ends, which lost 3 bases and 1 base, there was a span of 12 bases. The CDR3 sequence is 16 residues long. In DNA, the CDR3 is TGTGCCAGCAGCTTCCAAGGGGGAGTAACTAATGAAAAACTGTTTTTT. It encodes CASSFQGGVTNEKLFF.

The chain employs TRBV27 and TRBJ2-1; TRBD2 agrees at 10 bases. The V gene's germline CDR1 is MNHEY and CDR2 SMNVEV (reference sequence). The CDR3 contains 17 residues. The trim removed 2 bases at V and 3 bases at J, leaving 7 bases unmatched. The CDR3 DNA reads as TGTGCCAGCAGTTTAGGGTATAGGACTAGCGGCTACAATGAGCAGTTCTTC. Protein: CASSLGYRTSGYNEQFF.

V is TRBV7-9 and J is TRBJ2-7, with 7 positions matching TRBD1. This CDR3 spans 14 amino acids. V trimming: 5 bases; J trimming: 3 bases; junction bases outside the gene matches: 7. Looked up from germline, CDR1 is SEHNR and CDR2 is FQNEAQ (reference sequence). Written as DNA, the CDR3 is TGTGCCAGCAGCCTCGGGCACAGGGGCTACGAGCAGTACTTC. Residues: CASSLGHRGYEQYF. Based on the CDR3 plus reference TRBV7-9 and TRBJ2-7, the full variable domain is DTGVSQNPRHKITKRGQNVTFRCDPISEHNRLYWYRQTLGQGPEFLTYFQNEAQLEKSRLLSDRFSAERPKGSFSTLEIQRTEQGDSAMYLCASSLGHRGYEQYFGPGTRLTVT.